This T cell receptor (beta chain) is drawn from a study of blood T cell repertoires in COVID-19. CDR3 size: 14 residues. Trimming shortened V by 1 base and J by 2 bases, and 8 bases separated the two germline ends. Germline loops: CDR1 SEHNR, CDR2 FQNEAQ (reference sequence). This clone was counted once. Repertoires were generated with immunoSEQ multiplex PCR, while TCRdb's copy carries only in-frame clones and drops some. Among around 39,000 clones listed, about 90% were seen once. This TCR derives from a human donor in a cohort sampled during active COVID-19. Sequences were obtained from peripheral blood. This sequence joins TRBV7-9 and TRBJ1-2; possible D gene TRBD1, 5 bases. This CDR3 reads CASSLVGGNYGYTF. In DNA, the CDR3 is TGTGCCAGCAGCTTAGTTGGGGGGAACTATGGCTACACCTTC.